This TCR beta chain originates from a study of blood T cell repertoires in COVID-19. Study background: PBMCs, B-cell-depleted T cells, or T cells provided the cDNA or gDNA that made up the material.

The ends were cut back, 8 bases at V and 1 base at J, with 11 bases in the middle. From germline, CDR1 is MNHNY and CDR2 SVGAGI (reference sequence). This CDR3 has 13 residues. Two negative PCRs, clearance, or symptom resolution characterized the recovered Cohort 3 donors. Only in-frame clones appear in the TCRdb table, and some are missing; sequencing was by immunoSEQ multiplex PCR. The data contain roughly 250,000 clones, around 89% of them seen just once; the ten biggest clones take up approximately 3%. The rearrangement links TRBV6-6 to TRBJ1-1; the D is unclear. The receptor was derived from a woman between 45 and 60 years old who had recovered from COVID-19. The sample consisted of PBMCs or T cells enriched from blood (not recorded which). CDR3 loop: CASDRGENTEAFF. CDR3 coding DNA: TGTGCCAGCGACCGGGGAGAGAACACTGAAGCTTTCTTT.